The sample holds a few counts of the clone carrying this T cell receptor (beta chain). No antigen is known for it. This CDR3 has 14 residues. The V end was cut by 3 bases, the J end by 6 bases, with 15 bases between. Per germline, CDR1 SGDLS and CDR2 YYNGEE. Authors' data handling: Junction-only sequences without quality scores came from ImmunoSEQ, so filtering differed. Assay used: immunoSEQ multiplex PCR; TCRdb lists only in-frame clones, some missing. V and J calls and clone size are given by that table; D and trimming were obtained from the DNA. The table lists millions of clones, about 92% of them singletons. Naive CD8 cells comprised CD45RO-negative, CCR7-positively selected cells, excluding terminally differentiated effector memory CD45RA+ cells. The data were taken from a study of shared clonotypes between healthy human individuals. The wider study: For every donor, three CD4 naive, three CD4 memory, two CD8 naive and one CD8 memory plates were used. Whole-study findings and limits: Across subsets, estimated richness was generally greater for naive than for memory populations.

The sample taken for sequencing was naive CD8+ T cells from PBMCs. The J gene is TRBJ1-1, the V gene TRBV9; a weak D match, TRBD1 (6 bases). The receptor's source is a man between 18 and 35 years old in good health. Some clones in this sample may be carry-over from other donors' samples. The CDR3 sequence: CASSAQQGGAEAFF. CDR3 bases: TGTGCCAGCAGCGCCCAACAGGGTGGGGCTGAAGCTTTCTTT.